The 25 T cell receptor beta chains presented below share a single source sample, sequenced in a study of blood T cell repertoires in COVID-19. TCRdb's table, derived via immunoSEQ multiplex PCR, lists solely in-frame clones and lacks some. The repertoire holds roughly 210,000 clones, with around nine tenths as singletons. Sequencing input: PBMCs or T cells enriched from blood (not recorded which). Receptors were obtained from a man younger than 45 in a cohort exposed to, infected with or recovered from COVID-19 (not recorded which).

The rearrangement joins TRBV7-6 to TRBJ2-4; 8 bases are shared with TRBD1. The germline CDR1 and CDR2 sequences are SGHVS and FNYEAQ. The length of the CDR3 is 15 residues. V trimming: 2 bases; J trimming: 7 bases; junction bases outside the gene matches: 7. The CDR3 bases are TGTGCCAGCAGCTTATCCGGACAGGGACCGAACATTCAGTACTTC. This codes for CASSLSGQGPNIQYF.

The chain links TRBV28 to TRBJ1-1; D is unclear. There are 16 residues in the CDR3. CDR1 and CDR2 (germline): MDHEN, SYDVKM. V gave up 4 bases and J gave up 1 base, with 16 bases separating them. The CDR3 loop is CASSSLWWHKNTEAFF. The CDR3 DNA reads as TGTGCCAGCAGTTCTCTGTGGTGGCACAAGAACACTGAAGCTTTCTTT.

The chain couples TRBV27 to TRBJ2-3; D might be TRBD1 (6 bases). The CDR3 extends over 16 amino acids. Germline assignment: CDR1 MNHEY and CDR2 SMNVEV (reference sequence). V gave up 3 bases and J gave up 2 bases, with 15 bases separating them. In DNA, the CDR3 is TGTGCCAGCAGTTTTCTCAGGGGAAGATTCACAGATACGCAGTATTTT. Translating gives CASSFLRGRFTDTQYF.

The V call is TRBV27, the J call TRBJ1-6, with TRBD1 identical over 9 bases. The trim removed 5 bases at V and 8 bases at J, leaving 4 bases unmatched. The CDR3 totals 14 residues. CDR1 and CDR2 (germline): MNHEY, SMNVEV (reference sequence). Here the CDR3 reads CASSTWDRDSPLHF. CDR3 sequence (DNA): TGTGCCAGCAGTACTTGGGACAGGGATTCACCCCTCCACTTT.

This clone was detected once. This chain links TRBV2 with TRBJ2-1, with 12 bases matching TRBD2. V trimming: 5 bases; J trimming: 10 bases; junction bases outside the gene matches: 9. The V gene's germline CDR1 is SNHLY and CDR2 FYNNEI. This CDR3 is built from 15 residues. The CDR3 is CASSRLAGDSGEQFF. CDR3 bases: TGTGCCAGCAGTCGACTAGCGGGAGACTCCGGAGAGCAGTTCTTC.

The J gene is TRBJ1-1, the V gene TRBV29-1, with 7 bases matching TRBD1. The CDR3 is 12 amino acids. The junction had 3 bases not matched to a gene; V was cut back by 0 bases and J by 8 bases. The germline CDR1 and CDR2 sequences are SQVTM and ANQGSEA. CDR3: CSVEDGTAEAFF. The CDR3, as DNA: TGCAGCGTTGAAGATGGGACAGCCGAAGCTTTCTTT.

The chain employs TRBV19 and TRBJ1-1, with D maybe TRBD1 (5 bases). V lost 6 bases and J 3 bases, leaving 20 bases between the germline ends. The CDR3 extends over 16 amino acids. Germline CDR1 reads LNHDA; CDR2 reads SQIVND (reference sequence). CDR3 DNA: TGTGCCAGTAGACGACCTGGGGGGGAGAGGGACACTGAAGCTTTCTTT. Translation gives CASRRPGGERDTEAFF.

The chain recombines TRBV9 with TRBJ2-1; possible D gene TRBD2, 6 bases. V lost 3 bases to trimming and J lost 6 bases, with 16 bases between them. Germline CDR1 SGDLS, CDR2 YYNGEE. The CDR3 has 15 amino acids. Here the CDR3 reads CASSALPGLFNEQFF. The CDR3 DNA is TGTGCCAGCAGCGCTCTCCCGGGACTTTTCAATGAGCAGTTCTTC.

The chain carries TRBV27 and TRBJ2-3; 8 nucleotides match TRBD2. The CDR3 runs to 14 residues. V lost 3 bases to trimming and J lost 4 bases; unmatched junction nucleotides: 3. In germline, CDR1 is MNHEY, CDR2 SMNVEV (reference sequence). The CDR3 protein is CASSLSGSPDTQYF. The CDR3 DNA follows: TGTGCCAGCAGTTTGAGCGGGAGTCCAGATACGCAGTATTTT.

To note about this clone: This sample includes further DNA sequences coding for the same CDR3. This chain connects TRBV5-1 to TRBJ1-5; D remains ambiguous. Looked up from germline, CDR1 is SGHRS and CDR2 is YFSETQ. V lost 0 bases and J 2 bases, leaving 6 bases between the germline ends. This CDR3 comprises 14 residues. In nucleotides, the CDR3 is TGCGCCAGCAGCTTGGGAGGTGGCAATCAGCCCCAGCATTTT. Translation: CASSLGGGNQPQHF.

This clone showed up just once. The chain links TRBV20-1 to TRBJ2-7; D perhaps matches TRBD2 (6 bases). This CDR3 is 11 amino acids long. Trimming removed 6 bases at V and 3 bases at J, with 9 bases between. Per germline, CDR1 DFQATT and CDR2 SNEGSKA (reference sequence). In nucleotides, the CDR3 is TGCAGTGCCGTGGAGGGCTACGAGCAGTACTTC. This translates into CSAVEGYEQYF.

The chain combines TRBV28 with TRBJ2-2, with D possibly TRBD1 on 6 matching bases. The CDR3 totals 14 residues. From germline, CDR1 is MDHEN and CDR2 SYDVKM. Trimming pared 6 bases from V and 5 bases from J, leaving 13 bases between. DNA of the CDR3: TGTGCCAGCAGGACAGGCTCCTTTACCGGGGAGCTGTTTTTT. It is translated as CASRTGSFTGELFF.

This chain uses TRBV5-8 with TRBJ1-5; 7 bases fit TRBD1. CDR1 is SGHTS, CDR2 YDEGEE, per germline. The CDR3 has 17 amino acids. Trimming cost V 3 bases and J 0 bases; bases outside gene matches: 9. The CDR3 region has the DNA TGTGCCAGCAGCTCCGGGACAGTTACCTATAGCAATCAGCCCCAGCATTTT. It yields the protein CASSSGTVTYSNQPQHF.

The J gene is TRBJ1-2, the V gene TRBV18; no firm D call. Germline V gene lookup returns CDR1 KGHSH and CDR2 LQKENI. The CDR3 contains 15 residues. V was trimmed by 2 bases and J by 0 bases, leaving 10 bases between them. This chain's CDR3 is CASSPVVTSNYGYTF. The CDR3 DNA reads as TGTGCCAGCTCACCAGTAGTTACCTCTAACTATGGCTACACCTTC.

CDR3 sequence (DNA): TGTGCCACCAGCACTACCTCGAGACAGGGGGCCTACAATGAGCAGTTCTTC. As protein: CATSTTSRQGAYNEQFF. The V and J genes are TRBV15 and TRBJ2-1; 9 bases line up with TRBD1. Germline CDR1 reads LNHNV; CDR2 reads YYDKDF (reference sequence). The CDR3 runs 17 residues. Losses at the gene ends were 4 bases for V and 2 bases for J; bases not matched to a gene: 9.

This clone was recorded at least ten times. The rearrangement links TRBV5-4 to TRBJ2-5, with TRBD2 matching 10 bases. V was pared by 3 bases and J by 4 bases, with 3 bases of the junction left unmatched. Germline V CDR1 and CDR2: SGHNT, YYREEE (reference sequence). The CDR3 is 14 amino acids. Here the CDR3 reads CASSSWTSGETQYF. CDR3 DNA sequence: TGTGCCAGCAGCTCCTGGACTAGCGGAGAGACCCAGTACTTC.

This chain links TRBV27 with TRBJ2-7; 9 bases agree with TRBD1. V was clipped by 1 base and J by 0 bases; unmatched bases: 16. The germline V gene encodes CDR1 MNHEY and CDR2 SMNVEV (reference sequence). The CDR3 extends over 20 amino acids. This CDR3 reads CASSLFGQGSFGDHSYEQYF. The CDR3 DNA follows: TGTGCCAGCAGTTTATTCGGACAGGGGTCTTTTGGCGACCACTCCTACGAGCAGTACTTC.

J is TRBJ1-6 and V is TRBV5-1, with a tentative D call TRBD1 (6 bases). The CDR3 spans 14 residues. Germline V gene lookup returns CDR1 SGHRS and CDR2 YFSETQ. Trimming cost V 2 bases and J 7 bases, with 10 bases left between them. CDR3 loop: CASSFGGPNSPLHF. The CDR3 nucleotides read TGCGCCAGCAGCTTCGGGGGGCCGAATTCACCCCTCCACTTT.

This clone was counted only a few times. This chain uses TRBV7-9 with TRBJ2-1, with 7 bases identical to TRBD1. The germline CDR1 and CDR2 sequences are SEHNR and FQNEAQ (reference sequence). CDR3 length: 15 amino acids. V gave up 6 bases and J gave up 5 bases; unmatched junction bases: 10. This CDR3 is CASRLSVGQNNEQFF. The DNA of the CDR3 is TGTGCCAGCAGACTCTCTGTGGGACAGAACAATGAGCAGTTCTTC.

V gene TRBV19 combines with J gene TRBJ2-5; D uncertain. This CDR3 region has 13 residues. Germline V gene sequence: CDR1 LNHDA, CDR2 SQIVND (reference sequence). V lost 3 bases and J lost 1, with 6 bases in between. CDR3 amino acids: CASSMVSQETQYF. The CDR3 DNA reads TGTGCCAGTAGTATGGTTAGCCAAGAGACCCAGTACTTC.

V gene TRBV29-1 combines with J gene TRBJ1-4; D is possibly TRBD1 (6 bases). The germline gives CDR1 SQVTM, CDR2 ANQGSEA. This CDR3 contains 14 residues. Trimming cost V 6 bases and J 3 bases, with 14 bases left between them. The CDR3 coding sequence is TGCAGCGTGGTACAGGGTGGGGCTAATGAAAAACTGTTTTTT. Encoded protein: CSVVQGGANEKLFF. Together with reference TRBV29-1 and TRBJ1-4, the CDR3 gives the full variable domain: SAVISQKPSRDICQRGTSLTIQCQVDSQVTMMFWYRQQPGQSLTLIATANQGSEATYESGFVIDKFPISRPNLTFSTLTVSNMSPEDSSIYLCSVVQGGANEKLFFGSGTQLSVL.

This sequence joins TRBV4-2 and TRBJ1-1; 7 nucleotides line up with TRBD1. V lost 5 bases, J lost 4 bases, and 7 bases stayed unmatched. Germline assignment: CDR1 LGHNA and CDR2 YNFKEQ. The CDR3 consists of 14 residues. CDR3 sequence: CASSEGQPGTEAFF. As DNA, the CDR3 is TGTGCCAGCAGCGAGGGACAGCCGGGCACTGAAGCTTTCTTT.

The rearrangement links TRBV6-1 to TRBJ1-4; tentative D call: TRBD1 (6 bases). Germline V gene sequence: CDR1 MNHNS, CDR2 SASEGT. This CDR3 is built from 14 residues. Trimming took off 3 bases at V and 7 bases at J, with 12 bases between the two ends. CDR3 in DNA: TGTGCCAGCAGTGACACAGGGAAGGGTGAAAAACTGTTTTTT. The encoded protein is CASSDTGKGEKLFF.

This chain uses TRBV11-1 with TRBJ1-2; D is undetermined. V was clipped by 5 bases and J by 4 bases, with 8 bases between them. The CDR3 contains 12 residues. The germline gives CDR1 SGHAT, CDR2 FQDESV (reference sequence). The CDR3 coding sequence is TGTGCCAGCAGCGCACGCGGCTATGGCTACACCTTC. Translation gives CASSARGYGYTF.

The CDR3 bases are TGTGCCAGCAGCGTCTTAGCGGGAGCCGCAGATACGCAGTATTTT. It specifies CASSVLAGAADTQYF. The genes are TRBV9 and TRBJ2-3, with 9 bases lining up with TRBD2. V gave up 2 bases and J gave up 4 bases; unmatched junction bases: 5. The length of the CDR3 is 15 residues. The V gene's germline CDR1 is SGDLS and CDR2 YYNGEE.